The text below deals with one T cell receptor beta chain. Germline V gene sequence: CDR1 LNHDA, CDR2 SQIVND (reference sequence). CDR3 length: 15 amino acids. V dropped 8 bases and J dropped 9 bases, with 23 bases sitting between them. This sample was included in a study of T cells after somatic rescue of genetic block. Sequenced by immunoSEQ multiplex PCR; TCRdb stores in-frame clones only, minus some. The sample includes 10,000 to 15,000 clones, around 70% of them seen just once. The chain couples TRBV19 to TRBJ2-1, with TRBD1 as a possible D gene (5 bases). The sample comprised peripheral blood mononuclear cells (PBMCs). This receptor was taken from a boy between 10 and 17 years old. The CDR3, as DNA: TGTGCCAGTCCCGGCCGAGACAGAGGCGACAGTGAGCAGTTCTTC. This sequence encodes CASPGRDRGDSEQFF.